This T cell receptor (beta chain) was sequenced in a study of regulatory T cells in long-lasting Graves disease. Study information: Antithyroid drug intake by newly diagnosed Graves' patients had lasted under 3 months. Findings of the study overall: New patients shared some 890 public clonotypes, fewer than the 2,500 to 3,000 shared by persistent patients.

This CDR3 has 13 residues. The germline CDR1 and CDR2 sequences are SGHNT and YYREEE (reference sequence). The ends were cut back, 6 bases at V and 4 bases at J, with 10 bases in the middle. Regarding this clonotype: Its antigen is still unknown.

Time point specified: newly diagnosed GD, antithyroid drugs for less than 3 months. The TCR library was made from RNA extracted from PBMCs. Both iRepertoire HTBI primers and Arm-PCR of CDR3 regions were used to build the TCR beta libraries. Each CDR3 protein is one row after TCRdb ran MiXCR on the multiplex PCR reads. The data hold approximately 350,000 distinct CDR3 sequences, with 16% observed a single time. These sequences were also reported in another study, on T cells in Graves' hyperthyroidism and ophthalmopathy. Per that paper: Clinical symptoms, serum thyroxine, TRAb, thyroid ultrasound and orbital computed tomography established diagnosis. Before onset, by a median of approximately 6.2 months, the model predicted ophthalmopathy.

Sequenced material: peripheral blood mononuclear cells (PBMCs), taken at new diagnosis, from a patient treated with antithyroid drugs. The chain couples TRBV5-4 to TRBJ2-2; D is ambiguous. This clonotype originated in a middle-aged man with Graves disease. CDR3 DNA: TGTGCCAGCAAGAAGACGGGCACCGGGGAGCTGTTTTTT. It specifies CASKKTGTGELFF. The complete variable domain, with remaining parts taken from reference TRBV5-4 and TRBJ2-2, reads ETGVTQSPTHLIKTRGQQVTLRCSSQSGHNTVSWYQQALGQGPQFIFQYYREEENGRGNFPPRFSGLQFPNYSSELNVNALELDDSALYLCASKKTGTGELFFGEGSRLTVL.